These 31 T cell receptor beta chains were sequenced from one sample in a study of Ad26.COV2.S vaccination and SARS-CoV-2 variants. Treatment noted: some 20 received Ad26.COV2.S at low or high dose, single or two shots; roughly 5 received placebo; per-sample allocation not given. Day 63 after the first vaccine or placebo injection was the time point for sampling. Generated by immunoSEQ multiplex PCR, the TCRdb table keeps only in-frame clones and is missing some. The profile covers some 370,000 clones, with roughly four fifths appearing a single time and just under 7.5% taken by the ten largest. The starting material was peripheral blood, obtained in a trial of Ad26.COV2.S vaccine versus placebo. The receptor set was obtained from a person between 18 and 65 years old who received the Ad26.COV2.S COVID-19 vaccine or a placebo.

V is TRBV11-3 and J is TRBJ2-5, with a possible D match to TRBD1 (6 bases). V lost 1 base to trimming and J lost 4 bases, with 13 bases between them. Germline loops: CDR1 SGHNT, CDR2 YENEEA. The CDR3 runs to 15 residues. CDR3 amino acids: CASSLVIGQIETQYF. CDR3 nucleotides: TGTGCCAGCAGCTTAGTGATCGGACAGATAGAGACCCAGTACTTC.

The chain employs TRBV4-1 and TRBJ2-1; no firm D call. Between the trimmed V and J ends, which lost 0 bases and 7 bases, there was a span of 7 bases. Germline loops: CDR1 MGHRA, CDR2 YSYEKL. The CDR3 totals 13 residues. The CDR3 sequence is CASSQDGDNEQFF. CDR3 nucleotide sequence: TGCGCCAGCAGCCAAGATGGCGATAATGAGCAGTTCTTC.

As to this clone: It may be a read error: a sequence one base away is much more abundant. This chain connects TRBV6-2 or TRBV6-3 to TRBJ2-7, with D unclear. The CDR3 contains 11 residues. Germline loops: CDR1 MNHEY, CDR2 SVGEGT. V lost 5 bases, J lost 2 bases, and 4 bases lay in between. CDR3 nucleotide sequence: TGTGCCAGCAGTGGGGCCTACGAGCAGTACTTC. It encodes CASSGAYEQYF.

The genes are TRBV19 and TRBJ1-1, with D unclear. Germline V CDR1 and CDR2: LNHDA, SQIVND (reference sequence). The CDR3 totals 13 residues. V dropped 9 bases and J dropped 2 bases, with 13 bases sitting between them. CDR3 sequence: CASRPRGNTEAFF. The CDR3 bases are TGTGCCAGCCGACCCCGTGGTAACACTGAAGCTTTCTTT. Full variable domain (remainder filled in from reference TRBV19 and TRBJ1-1): DGGITQSPKYLFRKEGQNVTLSCEQNLNHDAMYWYRQDPGQGLRLIYYSQIVNDFQKGDIAEGYSVSREKKESFPLTVTSAQKNPTAFYLCASRPRGNTEAFFGQGTRLTVV.

The V gene is TRBV10-3, the J gene TRBJ2-1; the match to TRBD1 covers 9 bases. This CDR3 has 14 amino acids. V trimming: 6 bases; J trimming: 5 bases; junction bases outside the gene matches: 5. From germline, CDR1 is ENHRY and CDR2 SYGVKD. DNA for the CDR3: TGTGCCATCAGCCGGGACAGGGACGACAATGAGCAGTTCTTC. This translates into CAISRDRDDNEQFF.

The rearrangement uses TRBV18 and TRBJ2-3; D is uncertain. V was shortened by 1 base and J by 11 bases, with 16 bases between the two germline ends. CDR3 size: 14 residues. The germline gives CDR1 KGHSH, CDR2 LQKENI. CDR3 amino acids: CASSPRTTSLEQYF. The CDR3 region has the DNA TGTGCCAGCTCACCACGAACCACCAGCCTGGAGCAGTATTTT.

The J gene is TRBJ2-1, the V gene TRBV12-3 or TRBV12-4, with a possible D match to TRBD2 (6 bases). V lost 6 bases and J 9 bases, leaving 9 bases between the germline ends. This CDR3 is 11 amino acids long. The CDR3 loop is CASRGRSEQFF. The CDR3, as DNA: TGTGCCAGCAGGGGGAGGAGTGAGCAGTTCTTC.

V usage is TRBV11-3 and J usage is TRBJ1-1; D is unclear. Between the trimmed V and J ends, which lost 3 bases and 5 bases, there was a span of 10 bases. The CDR3 consists of 13 residues. Germline CDR1 and CDR2: SGHNT and YENEEA. The DNA of the CDR3 is TGTGCCAGCAGCTTGACCAGCAAAACTGAAGCTTTCTTT. Protein product: CASSLTSKTEAFF.

V gene TRBV6-5 combines with J gene TRBJ1-1; no clear D. The CDR3 totals 12 residues. The V and J ends lost 7 bases and 7 bases respectively, with 13 bases between them. Germline V gene sequence: CDR1 MNHEY, CDR2 SVGAGI. The CDR3 loop reads CASMNGWNEAFF. Here the CDR3 DNA reads TGTGCCAGCATGAATGGTTGGAATGAAGCTTTCTTT.

The chain uses TRBV7-9 and TRBJ1-2; 9 bases agree with TRBD1. J gave up 4 bases and V 5 bases, and 8 bases lay outside the gene matches. The CDR3 contains 15 residues. CDR1 and CDR2 (germline): SEHNR, FQNEAQ (reference sequence). CDR3 loop: CASSQDRGAVYGYTF. Here the CDR3 DNA reads TGTGCCAGCAGCCAGGACAGGGGCGCGGTCTATGGCTACACCTTC.

V and J are TRBV18 and TRBJ2-7; weak D call: TRBD2 (5 bases). The V gene's germline CDR1 is KGHSH and CDR2 LQKENI. V lost 2 bases to trimming and J lost 6 bases, with 14 bases between them. CDR3 length equals 14 residues. CDR3: CASSPVTRGAEQYF. DNA of the CDR3: TGTGCCAGCTCACCAGTTACTAGAGGAGCCGAGCAGTACTTC.

The chain carries TRBV5-4 and TRBJ1-2; 7 nucleotides align to TRBD1. The CDR3 loop spans 13 amino acids. From germline, CDR1 is SGHNT and CDR2 YYREEE (reference sequence). Unmatched junction bases numbered 14, after V lost 5 bases and J lost 13 bases. The CDR3 loop is CASRQRDRGISTF. CDR3 bases: TGTGCCAGCAGACAAAGGGACAGAGGGATTAGCACCTTC. The full variable domain, in which reference TRBV5-4 and TRBJ1-2 provide the parts outside the CDR3, is ETGVTQSPTHLIKTRGQQVTLRCSSQSGHNTVSWYQQALGQGPQFIFQYYREEENGRGNFPPRFSGLQFPNYSSELNVNALELDDSALYLCASRQRDRGISTFGSGTRLTVV.

The chain links TRBV5-4 to TRBJ1-1, with D possibly matching TRBD1 (5 bases). Per the germline V gene, CDR1 is SGHNT and CDR2 is YYREEE (reference sequence). This CDR3 is built from 14 residues. With 0 bases removed from V and 1 base from J, the gap between germline ends came to 7 bases. Written as DNA, the CDR3 is TGTGCCAGCAGCTTGGGACAGAGGAACACTGAAGCTTTCTTT. Translation gives CASSLGQRNTEAFF.

This clone has only one observation. This chain joins TRBV6-6 and TRBJ2-3; D is uncertain. The germline V gene has CDR1 MNHNY and CDR2 SVGAGI (reference sequence). The CDR3 length is 15 residues. V was cut by 2 bases and J by 1 base, with 10 bases left in between. Written as DNA, the CDR3 is TGTGCCAGCAGTTACCGCAAACCAGGCACAGATACGCAGTATTTT. Encoded protein: CASSYRKPGTDTQYF.

The chain is built from TRBV30 and TRBJ2-2; 10 nucleotides match TRBD2. J lost 8 bases, V lost 2 bases, and 2 bases had no gene match. This CDR3 has 13 residues. The germline V gene encodes CDR1 GTSNPN and CDR2 SVGIG (reference sequence). The CDR3 region has the DNA TGTGCCTGGAGTTTTAGCGGGAGGGGGGAGCTGTTTTTT. Its translation: CAWSFSGRGELFF.

The rearrangement links TRBV6-6 to TRBJ1-6, with D possibly being TRBD1 (6 bases). The germline CDR1 and CDR2 sequences are MNHNY and SVGAGI (reference sequence). V was clipped by 7 bases and J by 7 bases, with 11 bases between them. The CDR3 is 13 amino acids. CDR3 in amino acids: CASNLRGNSPLHF. CDR3 DNA sequence: TGTGCCAGCAACCTAAGGGGGAATTCACCCCTCCACTTT.

This clone was detected only a few times. The J gene is TRBJ1-5, the V gene TRBV7-7; D unresolved. Trimming stripped 5 bases from V and 7 bases from J, with 6 bases between. This CDR3 is 11 amino acids long. The V gene's germline CDR1 is SSHAT and CDR2 FNYEAQ (reference sequence). The CDR3 spells CASSPVQPQHF. The DNA for the CDR3 is TGTGCCAGCAGCCCCGTGCAGCCCCAGCATTTT. The full variable domain, with the rest looked up from reference TRBV7-7 and TRBJ1-5, is GAGVSQSPRYKVTKRGQDVTLRCDPISSHATLYWYQQALGQGPEFLTYFNYEAQPDKSGLPSDRFSAERPEGSISTLTIQRTEQRDSAMYRCASSPVQPQHFGDGTRLSIL.

This clone turned up a few times. This rearrangement joins TRBV4-1 to TRBJ1-5; no clear D. Germline V gene data show CDR1 as MGHRA and CDR2 as YSYEKL. V was shortened by 1 base and J by 1 base, with 8 bases between the two germline ends. The CDR3 loop spans 15 amino acids. The CDR3 region has the DNA TGCGCCAGCAGCCAAGTTTTGAAGAGCAATCAGCCCCAGCATTTT. This sequence encodes CASSQVLKSNQPQHF.

This chain joins TRBV4-3 and TRBJ1-5; a weak D match, TRBD1 (5 bases). CDR1 is LGHNA and CDR2 is YSLEER in the germline V gene. The CDR3 is made up of 13 amino acids. V was trimmed by 4 bases and J by 6 bases, leaving 10 bases between them. The CDR3 DNA is TGCGCCAGCAGCCTTACCAGGGTTCAGCCCCAGCATTTT. Translated: CASSLTRVQPQHF.

The V gene is TRBV12-5, the J gene TRBJ2-7; 9 positions agree with TRBD1. V lost 4 bases and J lost 3; bases outside the gene matches: 7. The CDR3 runs 15 residues. The germline V gene has CDR1 LGHNT and CDR2 FRNRAP. CDR3 protein: CASGWALGQGYEQYF. The CDR3 DNA reads TGTGCTAGTGGTTGGGCCTTGGGACAGGGCTACGAGCAGTACTTC.

This chain connects TRBV5-1 to TRBJ1-1, with D uncertain. Germline loops: CDR1 SGHRS, CDR2 YFSETQ. This CDR3 has 11 residues. Trimming took off 3 bases at V and 7 bases at J, with 7 bases between the two ends. In DNA form, the CDR3 reads TGCGCCAGCAGCTGGGGAGGTGAAGCTTTCTTT. Protein product: CASSWGGEAFF.

The chain joins TRBV14 to TRBJ2-2; possibly TRBD1 or TRBD2 for D (5 bases each). Germline lookup yields CDR1 SGHDN and CDR2 FVKESK. The CDR3 runs 14 residues. Trimming removed 4 bases from V and 5 bases from J, with 11 bases in between. The CDR3 DNA reads as TGTGCCAGCAGCCGAGGGGCGACTACCGGGGAGCTGTTTTTT. Its protein is CASSRGATTGELFF.

The rearrangement joins TRBV2 to TRBJ2-7, with 8 positions matching TRBD1. The germline V gene has CDR1 SNHLY and CDR2 FYNNEI. The V segment lost 7 bases and the J segment 0 bases; nucleotides outside the gene matches: 8. The CDR3 loop spans 15 amino acids. CDR3 sequence (DNA): TGTGCCAGCACCTTCGGACAGGGACCCTCCTACGAGCAGTACTTC. It translates to CASTFGQGPSYEQYF.

The chain employs TRBV6-6 and TRBJ2-7; the match to TRBD1 covers 10 bases. The CDR3 runs to 14 residues. The V gene end was trimmed by 5 bases and the J gene end by 3 bases; junction bases not matched to a gene: 4. Germline CDR1 and CDR2: MNHNY and SVGAGI (reference sequence). CDR3 region: CASSRQGAGYEQYF. The CDR3 DNA is TGTGCCAGCAGTCGACAGGGGGCGGGCTACGAGCAGTACTTC.

The genes are TRBV3-1 (or the pseudogene TRBV3-2) and TRBJ1-3; D is unresolved. The V and J ends lost 4 bases and 0 bases respectively, with 7 bases between them. The CDR3 is 14 residues long. Germline V gene lookup returns CDR1 LGHDT and CDR2 YNNKEL (reference sequence). The CDR3 here is CASSLASSGNTIYF. In DNA form, the CDR3 reads TGTGCCAGCAGCCTTGCATCCTCTGGAAACACCATATATTTT.

V gene TRBV27 combines with J gene TRBJ2-1; 9 bases line up with TRBD2. The CDR3 totals 15 residues. The V gene end was trimmed by 3 bases and the J gene end by 5 bases; junction bases not matched to a gene: 5. CDR1 MNHEY and CDR2 SMNVEV come from the germline V gene (reference sequence). This chain's CDR3 is CASSFGSGRNNEQFF. The CDR3 nucleotides read TGTGCCAGCAGTTTTGGTAGCGGGAGAAACAATGAGCAGTTCTTC.

The chain combines TRBV6-5 with TRBJ1-6, with 7 positions matching TRBD1. CDR1 and CDR2 (germline): MNHEY, SVGAGI. With V trimmed by 7 bases and J by 9 bases, 6 bases remained unmatched. The CDR3 loop spans 13 amino acids. The CDR3 reads CASTPGQLSPLHF. CDR3 sequence (DNA): TGTGCCAGCACTCCGGGACAGCTTTCACCCCTCCACTTT.

This clone was counted many times. V usage is TRBV24-1 and J usage is TRBJ1-1; the D gene is possibly TRBD1 (5 bases). The V end was cut by 6 bases, the J end by 1 base, with 14 bases between. The CDR3 covers 15 residues. Looked up from germline, CDR1 is KGHDR and CDR2 is SFDVKD. CDR3 loop: CATSSSSGGNTEAFF. In DNA, the CDR3 is TGTGCCACCAGTTCCTCTTCCGGGGGGAACACTGAAGCTTTCTTT.

The chain recombines TRBV7-2 with TRBJ2-7, with D possibly being TRBD2 (6 bases). In germline, CDR1 is SGHTA, CDR2 FQGNSA. V shed 5 bases and J shed 3 bases, with 11 bases lying between them. The CDR3 runs 13 residues. CDR3 sequence: CASSIRGNYEQYF. Written as DNA, the CDR3 is TGTGCCAGCAGCATCCGGGGGAACTACGAGCAGTACTTC.

The chain employs TRBV4-2 and TRBJ2-3, with D perhaps TRBD1 or TRBD2 (5 bases each). CDR1 is LGHNA and CDR2 is YNFKEQ in the germline V gene. V was shortened by 0 bases and J by 2 bases, with 9 bases between the two germline ends. The CDR3 has 15 residues. In nucleotides, the CDR3 is TGTGCCAGCAGCCAAGAATTCGGGACCACAGATACGCAGTATTTT. It codes for CASSQEFGTTDTQYF.

The chain has TRBV7-3 and TRBJ2-1; TRBD2 matches at 10 bases. J was trimmed by 0 bases and V by 5 bases; bases with no gene match: 4. The CDR3 covers 16 residues. The germline V gene encodes CDR1 SGHTA and CDR2 FQGTGA. This CDR3 reads CASSVSSGSSYNEQFF. CDR3 coding DNA: TGTGCCAGCAGCGTATCTAGCGGGAGCTCCTACAATGAGCAGTTCTTC.